One sample yielded the 3 T cell receptor beta chains listed below, sequenced in a study of shared clonotypes between healthy human individuals. Using immunoSEQ multiplex PCR, the repertoire was profiled, and TCRdb retains in-frame clones only, with some absent. The sample lists 450,000 to 500,000 clones, 70% to 85% occurring once. Sequenced sample: PBMCs. The receptors were gathered from a woman between 40 and 55 years old in good health. Some clones in this sample may be carry-over from other donors' samples.

The rearrangement links TRBV7-9 to TRBJ1-2, with 7 bases matching TRBD1. CDR1 is SEHNR and CDR2 is FQNEAQ in the germline V gene (reference sequence). J gave up 9 bases and V 4 bases, and 11 bases lay outside the gene matches. This CDR3 has 14 residues. The CDR3 bases are TGTGCCAGCAGCTCCCAGGGGGGGTCGAGGCGCTACACCTTC. Protein: CASSSQGGSRRYTF.

This chain connects TRBV29-1 to TRBJ1-3, with a possible D match to TRBD1 (5 bases). The germline CDR1 and CDR2 sequences are SQVTM and ANQGSEA. The CDR3 spans 12 residues. V lost 5 bases to trimming and J lost 0 bases, with 5 bases between them. In DNA form, the CDR3 reads TGCAGCGTTAGGGGCTCTGGAAACACCATATATTTT. It specifies CSVRGSGNTIYF.

The V call is TRBV7-2, the J call TRBJ1-1; D is ambiguous. Trimming cost V 2 bases and J 4 bases, with 8 bases left between them. In germline, CDR1 is SGHTA, CDR2 FQGNSA. The CDR3 consists of 13 residues. The CDR3 DNA reads TGTGCCAGCAGCTTAAGAAGTGGCACTGAAGCTTTCTTT. This sequence encodes CASSLRSGTEAFF.